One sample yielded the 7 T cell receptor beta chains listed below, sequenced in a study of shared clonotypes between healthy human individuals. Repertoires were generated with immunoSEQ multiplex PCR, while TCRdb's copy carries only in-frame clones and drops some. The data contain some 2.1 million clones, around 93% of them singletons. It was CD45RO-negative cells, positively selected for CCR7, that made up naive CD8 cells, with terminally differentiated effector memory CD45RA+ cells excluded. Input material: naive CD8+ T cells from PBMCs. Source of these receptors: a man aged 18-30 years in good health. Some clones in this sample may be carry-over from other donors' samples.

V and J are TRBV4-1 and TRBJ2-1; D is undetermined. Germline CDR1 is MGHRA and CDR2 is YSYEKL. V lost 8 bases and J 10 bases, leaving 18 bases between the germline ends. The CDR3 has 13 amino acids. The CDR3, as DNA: TGCGCCAGCGCCCGTGAAGAGTGGGAAGAGCAGTTCTTC. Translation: CASAREEWEEQFF.

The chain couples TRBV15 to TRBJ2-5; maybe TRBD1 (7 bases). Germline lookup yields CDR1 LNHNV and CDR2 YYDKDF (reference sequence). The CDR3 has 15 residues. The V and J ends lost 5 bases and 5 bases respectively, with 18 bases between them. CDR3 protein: CATSFRGGGRETQYF. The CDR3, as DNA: TGTGCCACCAGCTTTAGAGGAGGGGGCCGGGAGACCCAGTACTTC.

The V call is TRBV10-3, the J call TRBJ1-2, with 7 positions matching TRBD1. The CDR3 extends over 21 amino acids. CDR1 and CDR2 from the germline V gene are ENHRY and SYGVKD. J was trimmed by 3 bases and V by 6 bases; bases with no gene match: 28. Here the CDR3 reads CAIRAVTGTTGRGAGDYGYTF. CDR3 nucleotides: TGTGCCATCAGGGCGGTGACAGGGACCACAGGGAGGGGGGCCGGAGACTATGGCTACACCTTC.

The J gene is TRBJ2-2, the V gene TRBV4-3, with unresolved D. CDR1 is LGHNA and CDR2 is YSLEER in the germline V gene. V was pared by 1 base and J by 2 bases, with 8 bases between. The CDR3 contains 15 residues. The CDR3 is CASSQVLSNTGELFF. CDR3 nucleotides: TGCGCCAGCAGCCAAGTGCTTTCTAACACCGGGGAGCTGTTTTTT.

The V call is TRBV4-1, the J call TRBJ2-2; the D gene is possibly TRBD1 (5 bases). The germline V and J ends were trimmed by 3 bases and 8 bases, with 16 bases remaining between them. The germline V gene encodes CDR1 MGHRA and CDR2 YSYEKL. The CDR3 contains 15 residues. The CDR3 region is CASSHLRQGAGELFF. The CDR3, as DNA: TGCGCCAGCAGCCATTTAAGGCAAGGGGCTGGGGAGCTGTTTTTT.

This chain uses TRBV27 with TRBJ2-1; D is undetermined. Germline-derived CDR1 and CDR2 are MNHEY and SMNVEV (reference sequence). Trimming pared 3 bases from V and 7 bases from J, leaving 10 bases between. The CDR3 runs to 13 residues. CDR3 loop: CASSFGLRNEQFF. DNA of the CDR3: TGTGCCAGCAGTTTTGGGCTTAGGAATGAGCAGTTCTTC.

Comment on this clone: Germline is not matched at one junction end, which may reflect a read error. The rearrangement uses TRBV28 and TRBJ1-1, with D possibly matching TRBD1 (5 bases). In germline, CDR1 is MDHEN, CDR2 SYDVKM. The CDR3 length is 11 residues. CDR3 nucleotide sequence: TGTGCCAGCAGTTTACCAGGGCGAACTCATTTT. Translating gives CASSLPGRTHF.